The clone carrying this T cell receptor (beta chain) was counted only a few times. Antigen: not known. The data derive from a study of blood T cells in healthy people across ages. Study-wide points: In the absence of known donor CMV status, changes in expanded clonotypes were possibly confounded. Underestimates were what the diversity estimates from one million T cells were considered to be. Diversity of TCR beta per million T cells declined in a roughly linear way with age.

PCR was performed a second time for about 7 to 11 cycles using a sample-barcoded 5' primer and a J-beta primer mix. In TCRdb, the 5' RACE reads were re-called with MiXCR into one record per CDR3 protein. The sample holds fewer than 2 million distinct CDR3 sequences; roughly two fifths are singletons and the top ten take around 23%. The sequenced sample consisted of blood. This clonotype originated in a human donor in good health.

In DNA form, the CDR3 reads TGCAGTGCTAGACTTCCCAGGGCGTTTGGAGAGACCCAGTACTTC. Translating gives CSARLPRAFGETQYF. The rearrangement joins TRBV20-1 to TRBJ2-5, with D possibly TRBD1 on 5 matching bases. The V gene's germline CDR1 is DFQATT and CDR2 SNEGSKA (reference sequence). The CDR3 length is 15 residues. Trimming took 2 bases from V and 4 from J, leaving 17 bases between them.